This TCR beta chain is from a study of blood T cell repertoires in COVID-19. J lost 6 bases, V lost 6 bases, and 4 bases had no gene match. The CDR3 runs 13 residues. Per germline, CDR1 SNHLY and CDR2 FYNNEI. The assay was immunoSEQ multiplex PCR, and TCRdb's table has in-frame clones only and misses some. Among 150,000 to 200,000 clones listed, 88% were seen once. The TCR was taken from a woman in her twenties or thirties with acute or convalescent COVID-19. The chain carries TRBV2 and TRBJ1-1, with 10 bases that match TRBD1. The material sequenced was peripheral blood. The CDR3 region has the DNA TGTGCCAGCAGGGGAGGACAGGGGGCTGAAGCTTTCTTT. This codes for CASRGGQGAEAFF.